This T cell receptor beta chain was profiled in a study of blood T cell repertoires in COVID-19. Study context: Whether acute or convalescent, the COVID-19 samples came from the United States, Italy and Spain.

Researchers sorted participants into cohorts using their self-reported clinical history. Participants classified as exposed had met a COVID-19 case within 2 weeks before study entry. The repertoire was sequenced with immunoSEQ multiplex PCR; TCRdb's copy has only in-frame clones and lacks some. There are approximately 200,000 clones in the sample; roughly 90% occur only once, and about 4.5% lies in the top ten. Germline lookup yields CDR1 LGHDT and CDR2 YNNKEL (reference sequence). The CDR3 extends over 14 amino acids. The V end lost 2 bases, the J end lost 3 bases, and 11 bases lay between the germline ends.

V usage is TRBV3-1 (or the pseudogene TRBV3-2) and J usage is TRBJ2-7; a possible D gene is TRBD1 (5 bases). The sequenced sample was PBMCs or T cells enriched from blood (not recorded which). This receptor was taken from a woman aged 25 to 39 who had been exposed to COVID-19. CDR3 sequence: CASSQHTRDYEQYF. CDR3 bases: TGTGCCAGCAGCCAACATACCAGGGACTACGAGCAGTACTTC.